These 19 T cell receptor beta chains were all obtained from the same sample, sequenced in a study of radiotherapy plus CTLA-4 blockade in lung cancer. The repertoire was sequenced with immunoSEQ multiplex PCR; TCRdb's copy has only in-frame clones and lacks some. Of more than 25,000 clones listed, more than 60% are singletons. Specimen: peripheral blood, collected from a patient treated with radiotherapy plus ipilimumab. The source is a human donor with non-small cell lung cancer who had stable disease on radiotherapy plus ipilimumab.

The chain couples TRBV6-5 to TRBJ2-5, with TRBD1 matching 9 bases. From germline, CDR1 is MNHEY and CDR2 SVGAGI. V dropped 8 bases and J dropped 5; count of bases not matched to a gene: 12. The CDR3 contains 15 residues. The CDR3 loop is CASLQDRGKSETQYF. The CDR3 nucleotides read TGTGCCAGCCTCCAGGACAGGGGAAAAAGTGAGACCCAGTACTTC.

The rearrangement uses TRBV29-1 and TRBJ1-4, with 8 bases fitting TRBD1. The CDR3 loop spans 14 amino acids. CDR1 is SQVTM and CDR2 is ANQGSEA in the germline V gene. V lost 0 bases and J lost 7; bases outside the gene matches: 4. This CDR3 is CSVEERQGAEKLFF. The CDR3 DNA reads as TGCAGCGTTGAAGAGCGGCAGGGGGCTGAAAAACTGTTTTTT.

The V gene is TRBV18, the J gene TRBJ1-4; TRBD1 matches 12 bases. V lost 4 bases to trimming and J lost 2 bases; unmatched junction nucleotides: 8. Germline CDR1 reads KGHSH; CDR2 reads LQKENI. The CDR3 extends over 18 amino acids. The CDR3 protein is CASSLRDRGPETNEKLFF. The CDR3 region has the DNA TGTGCCAGCTCACTCCGGGACAGGGGGCCTGAGACTAATGAAAAACTGTTTTTT.

The rearrangement joins TRBV13 to TRBJ1-5, with D possibly TRBD1 on 6 matching bases. CDR3 size: 15 residues. Trimming cost V 5 bases and J 6 bases, with 17 bases left between them. CDR1 is PRHDT and CDR2 is FYEKMQ in the germline V gene (reference sequence). CDR3 in DNA: TGTGCCAGCAGCCTGGGAAGGGGGGTAGCTCAGCCCCAGCATTTT. Translated: CASSLGRGVAQPQHF.

The chain has TRBV28 and TRBJ1-2; D remains ambiguous. The germline V gene encodes CDR1 MDHEN and CDR2 SYDVKM. This CDR3 spans 16 amino acids. V was shortened by 5 bases and J by 5 bases, with 21 bases between the two germline ends. The CDR3 DNA reads TGTGCCAGCAGTCCACCCGGGCACCAGGCGGGATATGGCTACACCTTC. Its translation: CASSPPGHQAGYGYTF.

The chain couples TRBV27 to TRBJ1-1; 8 bases match TRBD1. Germline lookup yields CDR1 MNHEY and CDR2 SMNVEV (reference sequence). V gave up 10 bases and J gave up 5 bases; unmatched junction bases: 9. This CDR3 comprises 13 residues. The CDR3 nucleotides are TGTGCCATTAGCAGGGGGCCCGGTACTGAAGCTTTCTTT. It specifies CAISRGPGTEAFF.

This chain links TRBV28 with TRBJ1-1; the D is unclear. The CDR3 totals 14 residues. V lost 8 bases to trimming and J lost 0 bases, with 13 bases between them. Per the germline V gene, CDR1 is MDHEN and CDR2 is SYDVKM. The CDR3 DNA follows: TGTGCCAGCGGCCCAGGCGGTATGAACACTGAAGCTTTCTTT. It codes for CASGPGGMNTEAFF.

The J gene is TRBJ2-1, the V gene TRBV7-2, with 7 nucleotides matching TRBD1. CDR3 length: 16 residues. Germline CDR1 and CDR2: SGHTA and FQGNSA. V lost 9 bases to trimming and J lost 7 bases; unmatched junction nucleotides: 18. CDR3 bases: TGTGCCAGGGGGTCCATGGGGGCGACAGGGCTTAATGAGCAGTTCTTC. It translates to CARGSMGATGLNEQFF.

The V gene is TRBV5-1, the J gene TRBJ1-1, with 7 bases aligning to TRBD1. The CDR3 loop spans 14 amino acids. Looked up from germline, CDR1 is SGHRS and CDR2 is YFSETQ. V was pared by 4 bases and J by 2 bases, with 5 bases of the junction left unmatched. The CDR3 region is CASSTGQINTEAFF. The CDR3 DNA sequence: TGCGCCAGCAGCACGGGACAGATAAACACTGAAGCTTTCTTT.

The chain carries TRBV7-6 and TRBJ1-1; unclear D gene. The CDR3 spans 12 residues. The germline V gene encodes CDR1 SGHVS and CDR2 FNYEAQ. Trimming stripped 5 bases from V and 6 bases from J, with 10 bases between. CDR3: CASSPGGAEAFF. The CDR3, as DNA: TGTGCCAGCAGCCCTGGCGGGGCTGAAGCTTTCTTT.

Comment on this clone: Other DNA sequences in this sample translate to the same CDR3. The chain recombines TRBV7-2 with TRBJ1-5, with 7 bases aligning to TRBD1. The junction had 8 bases not matched to a gene; V was cut back by 6 bases and J by 3 bases. The CDR3 totals 15 residues. CDR1 and CDR2 (germline): SGHTA, FQGNSA. The DNA of the CDR3 is TGTGCCAGCAGACCTAGGACAGGAGTCAATCAGCCCCAGCATTTT. Protein product: CASRPRTGVNQPQHF.

The chain has TRBV5-4 and TRBJ1-2; D possibly corresponds to TRBD1 (5 bases). The CDR3 totals 15 residues. The V gene's germline CDR1 is SGHNT and CDR2 YYREEE (reference sequence). V was clipped by 1 base and J by 1 base, with 11 bases between them. The DNA of the CDR3 is TGTGCCAGCAGCTTGTTTACAGGAGTTAACTATGGCTACACCTTC. The encoded protein is CASSLFTGVNYGYTF.

This clone was picked up one time. The rearrangement joins TRBV11-3 to TRBJ2-7; TRBD1 matches 8 bases. This CDR3 comprises 14 residues. Per the germline V gene, CDR1 is SGHNT and CDR2 is YENEEA. Germline trimming cut 8 bases from V and 6 bases from J; bases unmatched to any gene: 12. The CDR3 DNA sequence: TGTGCCAGCGCAGGGGGCACCGTCGGCGGCGAGCAGTACTTC. It yields the protein CASAGGTVGGEQYF.

In its sample, this clone was seen a few times. This chain links TRBV4-3 with TRBJ1-2; TRBD1 might be the D (6 bases). This CDR3 comprises 16 residues. Trimming took 3 bases from V and 2 from J, leaving 16 bases between them. Looked up from germline, CDR1 is LGHNA and CDR2 is YSLEER. The DNA of the CDR3 is TGCGCCAGCAGCCAGGGGGGGCTCTCAAGAAACTATGGCTACACCTTC. Its protein product is CASSQGGLSRNYGYTF.

CDR3 loop: CASSLVTTDTQYF. The CDR3 region has the DNA TGCGCCAGCAGCTTGGTAACCACAGATACGCAGTATTTT. This chain joins TRBV5-1 and TRBJ2-3; no firm D call. Germline assignment: CDR1 SGHRS and CDR2 YFSETQ. The V and J ends lost 0 bases and 2 bases respectively, with 4 bases between them. This CDR3 has 13 residues.

The chain employs TRBV5-5 and TRBJ2-2; D unresolved. The V gene's germline CDR1 is SGHKS and CDR2 YYEKEE (reference sequence). V shed 0 bases and J shed 0 bases, with 3 bases lying between them. This CDR3 region has 14 residues. The CDR3 DNA reads TGTGCCAGCAGCTTGGGTCCGAACACCGGGGAGCTGTTTTTT. The encoded protein is CASSLGPNTGELFF.

This chain links TRBV11-3 with TRBJ1-1, with 8 bases lining up with TRBD1. Germline values: CDR1 SGHNT, CDR2 YENEEA. CDR3 length equals 15 residues. Trimming took 5 bases from V and 4 from J; bases not matched to a gene: 9. CDR3 sequence (DNA): TGTGCCAGCAGCGTCAGCCCAGGGGGCGGCACTGAAGCTTTCTTT. Translation: CASSVSPGGGTEAFF.

V usage is TRBV30 and J usage is TRBJ1-1; D gene uncertain. The CDR3 totals 14 residues. Trimming cost V 6 bases and J 0 bases, with 14 bases left between them. Germline V gene data show CDR1 as GTSNPN and CDR2 as SVGIG (reference sequence). The CDR3 is CACHSARMNTEAFF. CDR3 nucleotide sequence: TGTGCCTGCCATTCGGCCCGCATGAACACTGAAGCTTTCTTT.

The chain uses TRBV11-3 and TRBJ1-6, with D unresolved. V was cut by 1 base and J by 6 bases, with 16 bases left in between. Germline values: CDR1 SGHNT, CDR2 YENEEA. The CDR3 covers 17 residues. The CDR3 DNA reads TGTGCCAGCAGCTTAGTGATAAAGGCGGCTAGTAATTCACCCCTCCACTTT. Translating it yields CASSLVIKAASNSPLHF.